Each of the 11 T cell receptor beta chains below was sequenced from the same sample in a study of blood T cell repertoires in COVID-19. Using immunoSEQ multiplex PCR, the repertoire was profiled, and TCRdb retains in-frame clones only, with some absent. The sample has some 150,000 clones, approximately 84% seen once; the top ten hold 7.7%. What was sequenced was peripheral blood. The receptors originated from a middle-aged man who had recovered from COVID-19.

The gene calls are TRBV2 and TRBJ2-3; TRBD1 aligns across 9 bases. CDR1 and CDR2 from the germline V gene are SNHLY and FYNNEI. The length of the CDR3 is 15 residues. The V gene end was trimmed by 3 bases and the J gene end by 6 bases; junction bases not matched to a gene: 7. As DNA, the CDR3 is TGTGCCAGCAGTGAGGGGACAGGGAGGGGGGATACGCAGTATTTT. It yields the protein CASSEGTGRGDTQYF.

This chain connects TRBV11-2 to TRBJ2-1; 7 nucleotides agree with TRBD1. The V segment lost 6 bases and the J segment 9 bases; nucleotides outside the gene matches: 2. The CDR3 is made up of 11 amino acids. Per germline, CDR1 SGHAT and CDR2 FQNNGV. This CDR3 is CASRGTAEQFF. For the CDR3, the DNA is TGTGCCAGCAGAGGGACAGCTGAGCAGTTCTTC.

The V and J genes are TRBV12-1 and TRBJ2-1; TRBD2 is taken as the D call from the table, unchecked against the DNA. TRBV12-1 is marked as a pseudogene. The CDR3 spans 16 residues. The CDR3 nucleotides are TGTGCCAGCAGCCCCCCTCCTAGCGGGAGCTTCGGTGAGCAGTTCTTC. It is translated as CASSPPPSGSFGEQFF.

The chain carries TRBV6-5 and TRBJ2-2; D is perhaps TRBD1 (5 bases). Germline CDR1 MNHEY, CDR2 SVGAGI. The V and J ends lost 8 bases and 0 bases respectively, with 13 bases between them. The CDR3 consists of 15 residues. This chain's CDR3 is CASFLGAANTGELFF. The CDR3 coding sequence is TGTGCCAGCTTCCTTGGGGCTGCGAACACCGGGGAGCTGTTTTTT.

J is TRBJ1-1 and V is TRBV4-3; a possible D gene is TRBD1 (6 bases). Germline values: CDR1 LGHNA, CDR2 YSLEER. V lost 0 bases and J lost 1, with 9 bases in between. The CDR3 runs 15 residues. DNA of the CDR3: TGCGCCAGCAGCCAAGACAGGGGAAGGAACACTGAAGCTTTCTTT. Residues: CASSQDRGRNTEAFF.

The V call is TRBV6-6, the J call TRBJ2-7; D uncertain. The CDR3 runs to 13 residues. CDR1 is MNHNY and CDR2 is SVGAGI in the germline V gene (reference sequence). Deletions cut 2 bases from V and 2 bases from J, with 7 bases between. CDR3 in DNA: TGTGCCAGCAGTTACGGGCCTACCTACGAGCAGTACTTC. Amino acid sequence: CASSYGPTYEQYF.

The chain combines TRBV20-1 with TRBJ2-1; 10 nucleotides match TRBD1. Germline V CDR1 and CDR2: DFQATT, SNEGSKA (reference sequence). The ends lost 3 bases at V and 7 bases at J; junction bases unmatched: 9. The CDR3 sequence is 15 residues long. CDR3 amino acids: CSASPRDRGSNEQFF. The DNA for the CDR3 is TGCAGTGCTAGTCCCCGGGACAGGGGCTCGAATGAGCAGTTCTTC.

The chain recombines TRBV19 with TRBJ1-5, with 7 bases aligning to TRBD1. CDR3 size: 14 residues. The V segment lost 8 bases and the J segment 3 bases; nucleotides outside the gene matches: 7. Germline CDR1 LNHDA, CDR2 SQIVND (reference sequence). In DNA form, the CDR3 reads TGTGCCAGTGACGGGACAGTACACAATCAGCCCCAGCATTTT. This gives the protein CASDGTVHNQPQHF.

This clone has just a few counts. The chain has TRBV28 and TRBJ1-6; D unresolved. The CDR3 is 14 amino acids. The V and J ends lost 6 bases and 14 bases respectively, with 20 bases between them. CDR1 MDHEN and CDR2 SYDVKM come from the germline V gene. The CDR3 DNA follows: TGTGCCAGCAGCCCGCGCGGGGAAGTAAAGGCCCTCCACTTT. This gives the protein CASSPRGEVKALHF.

This sequence joins TRBV30 and TRBJ1-2, with a weak D call TRBD1 (6 bases). V lost 5 bases, J lost 0 bases, and 16 bases lay in between. CDR3 length: 15 amino acids. In germline, CDR1 is GTSNPN, CDR2 SVGIG (reference sequence). CDR3 in amino acids: CAWYNTGNPNYGYTF. The DNA of the CDR3 is TGTGCCTGGTATAATACAGGGAATCCTAACTATGGCTACACCTTC.

This clone was detected only once. This chain connects TRBV3-1 (or the pseudogene TRBV3-2) to TRBJ1-4; 7 bases align to TRBD1. CDR3 length equals 15 residues. The junction had 7 bases not matched to a gene; V was cut back by 1 base and J by 8 bases. Germline V CDR1 and CDR2: LGHDT, YNNKEL (reference sequence). The CDR3 nucleotides read TGTGCCAGCAGCCAAGTGACAGGGCCAGGCGAAAAACTGTTTTTT. It codes for CASSQVTGPGEKLFF.